This T cell receptor beta chain stems from a study of blood T cell repertoires in COVID-19. Per the original methods: Reference gene primer amplification in the assay estimated nucleated cell counts. This table comes from immunoSEQ multiplex PCR, and its TCRdb copy is limited to in-frame clones, with some not included. V and J calls plus clone size are reproduced from that table; the DNA served to infer D and trimming. The sample includes approximately 110,000 clones, 85% to 90% of them seen just once. V lost 10 bases to trimming and J lost 5 bases; unmatched junction nucleotides: 10. Germline lookup yields CDR1 SEHNR and CDR2 FQNEAQ (reference sequence). This CDR3 comprises 14 residues.

The V and J genes are TRBV7-9 and TRBJ2-2; 7 bases are a match to TRBD2. The specimen sequenced was peripheral blood. The TCR was taken from a woman at least 80 years old with acute or convalescent COVID-19. CDR3 sequence reads: CATPSGGWTGELFF. Here the CDR3 DNA reads TGTGCCACTCCCTCCGGGGGGTGGACCGGGGAGCTGTTTTTT.